One sample yielded the 23 T cell receptor beta chains listed below, sequenced in a study of radiotherapy plus CTLA-4 blockade in lung cancer. The method was immunoSEQ multiplex PCR; TCRdb's version includes in-frame clones alone and lacks a portion of them. Of 52,000 or so clones listed, around 80% are singletons. This specimen consisted of peripheral blood, obtained from a patient treated with radiotherapy plus ipilimumab. These receptors were collected from a human donor with non-small cell lung cancer whose response to radiotherapy plus ipilimumab could not be evaluated.

This sequence joins TRBV2 and TRBJ2-7, with TRBD2 identical over 8 bases. In germline, CDR1 is SNHLY, CDR2 FYNNEI. The CDR3 runs 14 residues. J was trimmed by 2 bases and V by 5 bases; bases with no gene match: 5. The CDR3 is CASSTSGGPYEQYF. The CDR3 nucleotides are TGTGCCAGCAGTACTAGCGGCGGACCCTACGAGCAGTACTTC.

Concerning this clone itself: The sample holds other DNA sequences that translate to the same CDR3. The V and J genes are TRBV7-9 and TRBJ1-2; perhaps TRBD1 as D (5 bases). V was cut by 3 bases and J by 0 bases, with 11 bases left in between. Germline CDR1 reads SEHNR; CDR2 reads FQNEAQ (reference sequence). The CDR3 totals 15 residues. CDR3 coding DNA: TGTGCCAGCAGCTTGGGCAGGGCCTCTAACTATGGCTACACCTTC. Its protein product is CASSLGRASNYGYTF.

The gene calls are TRBV7-2 and TRBJ2-1; D is perhaps TRBD1 (5 bases). This CDR3 is built from 15 residues. V gave up 5 bases and J gave up 4 bases, with 15 bases separating them. CDR1 is SGHTA and CDR2 is FQGNSA in the germline V gene. The CDR3 sequence is CASSPRQDSYNEQFF. CDR3 sequence (DNA): TGTGCCAGCAGCCCGCGCCAAGACAGTTACAATGAGCAGTTCTTC.

This chain joins TRBV30 and TRBJ1-5; TRBD1 might be the D (5 bases). CDR1 and CDR2 (germline): GTSNPN, SVGIG (reference sequence). With 2 bases removed from V and 1 base from J, the gap between germline ends came to 9 bases. The CDR3 has 14 residues. In nucleotides, the CDR3 is TGTGCCTGGAGTTGGGGGGGGAGCAATCAGCCCCAGCATTTT. Its translation is CAWSWGGSNQPQHF.

V gene TRBV6-5 combines with J gene TRBJ2-3; no reliable D call. The germline V and J ends were trimmed by 0 bases and 4 bases, with 8 bases remaining between them. In germline, CDR1 is MNHEY, CDR2 SVGAGI. This CDR3 has 14 residues. CDR3 sequence reads: CASSYSIAADTQYF. The CDR3 DNA reads as TGTGCCAGCAGTTACTCGATCGCGGCAGATACGCAGTATTTT.

With regard to this clone: This sample includes further DNA sequences coding for the same CDR3. The chain employs TRBV29-1 and TRBJ2-5, with D perhaps matching TRBD1 (5 bases). Germline CDR1 and CDR2: SQVTM and ANQGSEA. V lost 4 bases and J lost 3, with 9 bases in between. This CDR3 has 12 residues. CDR3: CSVAPREETQYF. For the CDR3, the DNA is TGCAGCGTTGCGCCCAGGGAAGAGACCCAGTACTTC.

V is TRBV10-3 and J is TRBJ1-1; 11 bases agree with TRBD1. The CDR3 runs 17 residues. Unmatched junction bases numbered 5, after V lost 2 bases and J lost 0 bases. Germline CDR1 is ENHRY and CDR2 is SYGVKD. The CDR3 DNA reads TGTGCCATCAGTGAGGCAGGACAGGGGGCGGTGAACACTGAAGCTTTCTTT. Protein product: CAISEAGQGAVNTEAFF.

The V gene is TRBV6-5, the J gene TRBJ1-1; D is perhaps TRBD1 (6 bases). This CDR3 contains 14 residues. Trimming cost V 5 bases and J 5 bases, with 15 bases left between them. Germline CDR1 and CDR2: MNHEY and SVGAGI. This CDR3 is CASSPPRGSTEAFF. The CDR3 nucleotides are TGTGCCAGCAGTCCCCCAAGGGGGAGTACTGAAGCTTTCTTT.

The chain uses TRBV6-1 and TRBJ2-2; TRBD1 agrees at 7 bases. Germline values: CDR1 MNHNS, CDR2 SASEGT. The CDR3 has 14 residues. Germline trimming cut 7 bases from V and 1 base from J; bases unmatched to any gene: 3. The CDR3, as DNA: TGTGCCAGCACCAGGGACAGGAACACCGGGGAGCTGTTTTTT. Its translation: CASTRDRNTGELFF.

The V gene is TRBV9, the J gene TRBJ2-1; 7 nucleotides match TRBD1. Germline loops: CDR1 SGDLS, CDR2 YYNGEE. CDR3 length: 15 residues. Unmatched junction bases numbered 7, after V lost 3 bases and J lost 4 bases. The CDR3 loop is CASSADRAKYNEQFF. The CDR3 coding sequence is TGTGCCAGCAGCGCCGACAGGGCCAAATACAATGAGCAGTTCTTC.

The chain recombines TRBV4-1 with TRBJ1-4, with a possible D match to TRBD1 (5 bases). This CDR3 region has 18 residues. CDR1 and CDR2 (germline): MGHRA, YSYEKL. V was clipped by 2 bases and J by 3 bases, with 19 bases between them. CDR3 protein: CASSQSPGRWGANEKLFF. CDR3 DNA: TGCGCCAGCAGCCAATCTCCAGGGCGGTGGGGGGCTAATGAAAAACTGTTTTTT.

The chain combines TRBV5-4 with TRBJ2-2, with 7 bases identical to TRBD2. The V segment lost 0 bases and the J segment 1 base; nucleotides outside the gene matches: 3. CDR1 is SGHNT and CDR2 is YYREEE in the germline V gene (reference sequence). CDR3 length equals 16 residues. The CDR3 DNA is TGTGCCAGCAGCTTGGCCGGGGGGAAGAACACCGGGGAGCTGTTTTTT. Its translation: CASSLAGGKNTGELFF.

CDR3: CSVMTDTDTQYF. The DNA of the CDR3 is TGCAGCGTTATGACAGACACAGATACGCAGTATTTT. V usage is TRBV29-1 and J usage is TRBJ2-3; D perhaps matches TRBD1 (5 bases). CDR1 is SQVTM, CDR2 ANQGSEA, per germline. Trimming removed 5 bases at V and 2 bases at J, with 8 bases between. The CDR3 is 12 amino acids.

This clone appeared a few times. The V and J genes are TRBV27 and TRBJ2-7; 7 bases match TRBD1. V dropped 3 bases and J dropped 4; count of bases not matched to a gene: 3. The CDR3 is 13 amino acids. The germline V gene encodes CDR1 MNHEY and CDR2 SMNVEV (reference sequence). The CDR3 here is CASSFIQGYEQYF. As DNA, the CDR3 is TGTGCCAGCAGTTTCATACAGGGGTACGAGCAGTACTTC.

Turning to this clone: One end of the junction is discordant with germline, which a read error may explain. V usage is TRBV7-8 and J usage is TRBJ2-5; 8 nucleotides align to TRBD1. Germline lookup yields CDR1 SGHVS and CDR2 FQNEAQ. The CDR3 runs to 15 residues. CDR3 DNA: TGTGCCAGCAGCTTAGGCAGGGGGCTGTTAGAGACCCGGTACTTC. Translated: CASSLGRGLLETRYF.

The sample holds a few counts of this clone. This sequence joins TRBV7-9 and TRBJ1-1; D is possibly TRBD1 (5 bases). The CDR3 runs to 14 residues. Germline assignment: CDR1 SEHNR and CDR2 FQNEAQ (reference sequence). V was trimmed by 4 bases and J by 5 bases, leaving 14 bases between them. The CDR3 bases are TGTGCCAGCAGCTCCCGGACAATGGGGACTGAAGCTTTCTTT. Residues: CASSSRTMGTEAFF.

The chain links TRBV5-1 to TRBJ2-7, with TRBD1 matching 10 bases. The CDR3 extends over 16 amino acids. Germline trimming cut 6 bases from V and 2 bases from J; bases unmatched to any gene: 11. The V gene's germline CDR1 is SGHRS and CDR2 YFSETQ. The CDR3 loop is CASTELSGTGAYEQYF. In DNA form, the CDR3 reads TGCGCCAGCACCGAACTTTCCGGGACAGGGGCCTACGAGCAGTACTTC. The variable domain in full, with the rest retrieved from reference TRBV5-1 and TRBJ2-7, is KAGVTQTPRYLIKTRGQQVTLSCSPISGHRSVSWYQQTPGQGLQFLFEYFSETQRNKGNFPGRFSGRQFSNSRSEMNVSTLELGDSALYLCASTELSGTGAYEQYFGPGTRLTVT.

This CDR3 is CASSLGQGKVQPQHF. CDR3 nucleotide sequence: TGTGCCAGCAGCTTGGGGCAGGGGAAGGTACAGCCCCAGCATTTT. The chain joins TRBV5-5 to TRBJ1-5, with D tentatively TRBD1 (6 bases). V lost 0 bases and J 7 bases, leaving 14 bases between the germline ends. CDR3 size: 15 residues. Germline assignment: CDR1 SGHKS and CDR2 YYEKEE (reference sequence).

The V call is TRBV11-2, the J call TRBJ2-7; possible D gene TRBD1, 6 bases. Germline loops: CDR1 SGHAT, CDR2 FQNNGV. The CDR3 runs 10 residues. The V end was cut by 8 bases, the J end by 6 bases, with 8 bases between. Here the CDR3 DNA reads TGTGCCAGCTCAGGGGTCGAGCAGTACTTC. Protein sequence: CASSGVEQYF.

The sample holds one count of this clone. This chain uses TRBV29-1 with TRBJ1-3; D gene unclear. With 4 bases removed from V and 0 bases from J, the gap between germline ends came to 10 bases. The CDR3 extends over 14 amino acids. CDR1 is SQVTM, CDR2 ANQGSEA, per germline. The CDR3: CSVAPSSSGNTIYF. The CDR3 DNA reads TGCAGCGTTGCCCCCAGTTCCTCTGGAAACACCATATATTTT.

Details on this clone: One end of the junction varies from germline; a read error may be responsible. This chain uses TRBV10-3 with TRBJ1-1; perhaps TRBD1 as D (5 bases). CDR1 and CDR2 from the germline V gene are ENHRY and SYGVKD. The CDR3 runs to 13 residues. Written as DNA, the CDR3 is TGTGCCGTCAGTGGCGGGGGGGGTAAGGAAGCTTTCTTT. This gives the protein CAVSGGGGKEAFF.

The genes are TRBV7-8 and TRBJ2-2; D is unresolved. The CDR3 has 15 residues. Trimming cost V 1 base and J 4 bases, with 10 bases left between them. CDR1 is SGHVS, CDR2 FQNEAQ, per germline. This chain's CDR3 is CASSLGASSTGELFF. In DNA form, the CDR3 reads TGTGCCAGCAGCTTAGGTGCGTCGAGCACCGGGGAGCTGTTTTTT.

The chain joins TRBV7-2 to TRBJ2-7, with TRBD1 identical over 7 bases. V lost 2 bases, J lost 0 bases, and 4 bases stayed unmatched. This CDR3 spans 15 amino acids. Looked up from germline, CDR1 is SGHTA and CDR2 is FQGNSA. CDR3 amino acids: CASSLKGGLSYEQYF. CDR3 coding DNA: TGTGCCAGCAGCTTAAAAGGGGGCCTCTCCTACGAGCAGTACTTC.